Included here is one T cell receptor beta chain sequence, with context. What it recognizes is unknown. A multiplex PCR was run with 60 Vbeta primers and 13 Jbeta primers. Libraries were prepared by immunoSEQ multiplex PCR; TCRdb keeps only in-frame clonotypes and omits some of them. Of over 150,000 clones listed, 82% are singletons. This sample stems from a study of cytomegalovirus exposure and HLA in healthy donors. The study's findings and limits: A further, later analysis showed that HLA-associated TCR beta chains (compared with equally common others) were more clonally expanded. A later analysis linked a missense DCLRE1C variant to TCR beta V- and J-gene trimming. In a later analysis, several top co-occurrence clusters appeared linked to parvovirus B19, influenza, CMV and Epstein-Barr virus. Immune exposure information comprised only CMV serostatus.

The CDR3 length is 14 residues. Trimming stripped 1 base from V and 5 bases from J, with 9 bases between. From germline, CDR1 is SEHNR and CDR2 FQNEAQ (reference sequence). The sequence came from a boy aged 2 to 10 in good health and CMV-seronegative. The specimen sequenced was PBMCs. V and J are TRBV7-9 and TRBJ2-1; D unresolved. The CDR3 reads CASSLVLANNEQFF. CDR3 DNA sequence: TGTGCCAGCAGCTTAGTTTTAGCTAACAATGAGCAGTTCTTC.